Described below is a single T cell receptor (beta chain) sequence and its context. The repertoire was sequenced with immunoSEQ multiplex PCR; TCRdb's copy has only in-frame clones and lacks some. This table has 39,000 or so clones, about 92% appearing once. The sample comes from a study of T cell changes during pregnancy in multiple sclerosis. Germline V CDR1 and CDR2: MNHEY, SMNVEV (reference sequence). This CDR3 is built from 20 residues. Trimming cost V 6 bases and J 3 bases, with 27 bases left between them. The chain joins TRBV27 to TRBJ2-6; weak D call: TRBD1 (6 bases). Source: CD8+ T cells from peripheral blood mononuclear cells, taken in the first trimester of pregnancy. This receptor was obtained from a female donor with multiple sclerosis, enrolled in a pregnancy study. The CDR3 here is CASSLNSGVEEMGGANVLTF. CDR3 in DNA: TGTGCCAGCAGCCTGAATTCAGGGGTTGAGGAGATGGGTGGGGCCAACGTCCTGACTTTC.